One sample yielded the 32 T cell receptor beta chains listed below, sequenced in a study of T cells in Graves' hyperthyroidism and ophthalmopathy. Researchers amplified the TCR beta CDR3 regions from RNA transcripts. An initial round of RT-PCR targeting the TCR CDR3 relied on the HTBI primer set. TCRdb independently ran MiXCR on the multiplex PCR reads; one entry per CDR3 protein. The sample consists of hundreds of thousands of distinct CDR3 sequences, 38% of them appearing once. The specimen sequenced was blood. The receptors were gathered from a man in his late teens or twenties with Graves' hyperthyroidism.

This clonotype was picked up many times. V is TRBV7-2 and J is TRBJ2-6; the D is unclear. V was trimmed by 1 base and J by 4 bases, leaving 14 bases between them. Per germline, CDR1 SGHTA and CDR2 FQGNSA. CDR3 length: 17 amino acids. CDR3 loop: CASSLVAVSGGANVLTF. As DNA, the CDR3 is TGTGCCAGCAGCTTAGTGGCAGTGAGTGGAGGGGCCAACGTCCTGACTTTC.

In its sample, this clonotype was seen a few times. The genes are TRBV7-2 and TRBJ2-7, with D possibly being TRBD1 (6 bases). This CDR3 has 14 residues. The V end lost 2 bases, the J end lost 4 bases, and 12 bases lay between the germline ends. Germline V gene sequence: CDR1 SGHTA, CDR2 FQGNSA. In DNA form, the CDR3 reads TGTGCCAGCAGCTTAAACAGGGTGGGGTACGAGCAGTACTTC. Translating it yields CASSLNRVGYEQYF.

The chain carries TRBV7-3 and TRBJ1-1; TRBD1 matches at 7 bases. CDR1 and CDR2 (germline): SGHTA, FQGTGA. J gave up 0 bases and V 5 bases, and 9 bases lay outside the gene matches. The length of the CDR3 is 16 residues. CDR3: CASSPLRGPLNTEAFF. CDR3 bases: TGTGCCAGCAGCCCCTTAAGGGGGCCGTTGAACACTGAAGCTTTCTTT.

The CDR3 sequence is CSPLQGINTEAFF. CDR3 in DNA: TGCAGCCCACTCCAGGGTATCAACACTGAAGCTTTCTTT. The chain combines TRBV29-1 with TRBJ1-1; tentatively, D is TRBD1 (5 bases). The V gene's germline CDR1 is SQVTM and CDR2 ANQGSEA. Trimming shortened V by 8 bases and J by 2 bases, and 15 bases separated the two germline ends. The CDR3 consists of 13 residues.

The table lists this clonotype with many counts. The chain recombines TRBV7-9 with TRBJ2-5, with D unresolved. The germline V and J ends were trimmed by 1 base and 2 bases, with 8 bases remaining between them. The germline V gene has CDR1 SEHNR and CDR2 FQNEAQ (reference sequence). The CDR3 is 14 amino acids. The CDR3 protein is CASSLEGWQETQYF. The DNA for the CDR3 is TGTGCCAGCAGCTTAGAGGGTTGGCAAGAGACCCAGTACTTC.

This clonotype occurred a few times. This chain joins TRBV14 and TRBJ1-1; D might be TRBD1 (5 bases). The CDR3 has 13 amino acids. V lost 5 bases to trimming and J lost 3 bases, with 10 bases between them. CDR1 SGHDN and CDR2 FVKESK come from the germline V gene. This CDR3 is CASSAGLDTEAFF. CDR3 nucleotides: TGTGCCAGCAGCGCGGGGCTCGACACTGAAGCTTTCTTT. Full variable domain (rest looked up from reference TRBV14 and TRBJ1-1): EAGVTQFPSHSVIEKGQTVTLRCDPISGHDNLYWYRRVMGKEIKFLLHFVKESKQDESGMPNNRFLAERTGGTYSTLKVQPAELEDSGVYFCASSAGLDTEAFFGQGTRLTVV.

This chain uses TRBV7-9 with TRBJ2-7; D possibly matches TRBD1 or TRBD2 (5 bases each). V was shortened by 5 bases and J by 2 bases, with 16 bases between the two germline ends. The CDR3 is 15 amino acids. Germline CDR1 SEHNR, CDR2 FQNEAQ (reference sequence). CDR3 in amino acids: CASSQDRGRTYEQYF. The CDR3 nucleotides are TGTGCCAGCAGCCAAGATCGGGGCAGGACCTACGAGCAGTACTTC.

J is TRBJ1-1 and V is TRBV9; D ambiguous. CDR3 size: 15 residues. Per germline, CDR1 SGDLS and CDR2 YYNGEE. Trimming shortened V by 4 bases and J by 2 bases, and 15 bases separated the two germline ends. The CDR3 DNA sequence: TGTGCCAGCAGCCCGACCGAATGGGGAAACACTGAAGCTTTCTTT. Its translation is CASSPTEWGNTEAFF.

The chain links TRBV11-2 to TRBJ2-5; D might be TRBD1 or TRBD2, each matching 5 bases. This CDR3 region has 15 residues. Germline V lookup: CDR1 SGHAT, CDR2 FQNNGV. The ends were cut back, 5 bases at V and 5 bases at J, with 18 bases in the middle. The CDR3 here is CASSRPGPLSETQYF. CDR3 bases: TGTGCCAGCAGCCGTCCGGGACCCCTGTCGGAGACCCAGTACTTC.

The chain carries TRBV15 and TRBJ2-5; D is possibly TRBD2 (6 bases). The germline V gene has CDR1 LNHNV and CDR2 YYDKDF (reference sequence). This CDR3 region has 15 residues. The germline V and J ends were trimmed by 5 bases and 1 base, with 14 bases remaining between them. CDR3 sequence (DNA): TGTGCCACCAGCCCCTATGGCGGGACCCAAGAGACCCAGTACTTC. Protein: CATSPYGGTQETQYF.

The V and J genes are TRBV12-3 or TRBV12-4 and TRBJ2-5; tentatively, D is TRBD2 (6 bases). CDR3 length: 13 residues. V was trimmed by 4 bases and J by 5 bases, leaving 11 bases between them. The CDR3 reads CASSYSGVETQYF. CDR3 DNA sequence: TGTGCCAGCAGTTACTCGGGGGTGGAGACCCAGTACTTC.

In this sample, this clonotype turned up many times. The chain combines TRBV2 with TRBJ2-7; D gene unclear. Trimming stripped 6 bases from V and 7 bases from J, with 7 bases between. Per the germline V gene, CDR1 is SNHLY and CDR2 is FYNNEI. The CDR3 has 10 residues. The CDR3 DNA reads TGTGCCAGCAGAGCCGTGGAGCAGTACTTC. Encoded protein: CASRAVEQYF.

This clonotype has more than one count but fewer than ten. The chain joins TRBV4-1 to TRBJ1-2; no reliable D call. The CDR3 consists of 14 residues. Trimming pared 1 base from V and 0 bases from J, leaving 6 bases between. Germline V lookup: CDR1 MGHRA, CDR2 YSYEKL. The CDR3 spells CASSQVLANYGYTF. In nucleotides, the CDR3 is TGCGCCAGCAGCCAAGTGTTAGCTAACTATGGCTACACCTTC.

The chain joins TRBV20-1 to TRBJ1-1; 8 nucleotides agree with TRBD1. The length of the CDR3 is 13 residues. The germline V gene has CDR1 DFQATT and CDR2 SNEGSKA (reference sequence). V shed 6 bases, J shed 7 bases, and the junction held 10 bases outside the gene matches. The CDR3 DNA is TGCAGTGCCCCTTCGGACAGGGCCTTTGAAGCTTTCTTT. This codes for CSAPSDRAFEAFF.

This clonotype has more than one count but fewer than ten. The V gene is TRBV7-8, the J gene TRBJ1-5; perhaps TRBD1 as D (5 bases). In germline, CDR1 is SGHVS, CDR2 FQNEAQ. CDR3 length: 17 residues. The ends were cut back, 1 base at V and 4 bases at J, with 17 bases in the middle. The CDR3 DNA reads TGTGCCAGCAGCTTAGTAGGGGCGGGGTCGGGGAATCAGCCCCAGCATTTT. Its translation: CASSLVGAGSGNQPQHF.

This clonotype has just a few counts. This sequence joins TRBV29-1 and TRBJ2-3; TRBD2 matches 7 bases. Germline V CDR1 and CDR2: SQVTM, ANQGSEA. The CDR3 is 15 residues long. Trimming took 1 base from V and 0 from J; bases not matched to a gene: 4. The DNA for the CDR3 is TGCAGCGTTGAAGGTGGTAGCGGGAGCACAGATACGCAGTATTTT. Translated: CSVEGGSGSTDTQYF.

This clonotype was picked up many times. V usage is TRBV15 and J usage is TRBJ1-1, with a possible D match to TRBD1 (5 bases). The CDR3 is 15 residues long. The germline CDR1 and CDR2 sequences are LNHNV and YYDKDF (reference sequence). Between the trimmed V and J ends, which lost 3 bases and 1 base, there was a span of 12 bases. CDR3 in amino acids: CATSSVRDGNTEAFF. The CDR3 DNA is TGTGCCACCAGCAGTGTCAGGGACGGGAACACTGAAGCTTTCTTT.

The chain is built from TRBV7-8 and TRBJ1-3, with D unresolved. The CDR3 extends over 15 amino acids. V gave up 5 bases and J gave up 0 bases, with 11 bases separating them. Germline assignment: CDR1 SGHVS and CDR2 FQNEAQ. CDR3 sequence reads: CASSQGWLSGNTIYF. The CDR3, as DNA: TGTGCCAGCAGCCAAGGTTGGCTCTCTGGAAACACCATATATTTT.

The chain couples TRBV6-6 to TRBJ2-5, with D hard to call. Trimming removed 10 bases at V and 5 bases at J, with 11 bases between. Germline CDR1 and CDR2: MNHNY and SVGAGI (reference sequence). This CDR3 is 11 amino acids long. DNA for the CDR3: TGTGCCACGAGTAGTTGGGAGACCCAGTACTTC. Its translation: CATSSWETQYF.

This clonotype was observed a handful of times. A junction end diverges from the germline sequence, so it may reflect a read error. The chain joins TRBV24-1 to TRBJ2-2, with TRBD1 matching over 7 bases. Germline V gene data show CDR1 as KGHDR and CDR2 as SFDVKD. This CDR3 is built from 18 residues. The CDR3 DNA is TGTGCCAGCAGTCGCTTGAAAGGACAGGAGATGTGGACCGGGGAGCTGTTTTTT. Residues: CASSRLKGQEMWTGELFF.

This clonotype was counted only a few times. The J gene is TRBJ1-6, the V gene TRBV11-2; no clear D. This CDR3 has 14 residues. Germline V lookup: CDR1 SGHAT, CDR2 FQNNGV. The germline V and J ends were trimmed by 5 bases and 10 bases, with 15 bases remaining between them. In DNA form, the CDR3 reads TGTGCCAGCAGCCCTGTAGGGAGGAGATCACCCCTCCACTTT. As protein: CASSPVGRRSPLHF. The full variable domain, with the rest looked up from reference TRBV11-2 and TRBJ1-6, is EAGVAQSPRYKIIEKRQSVAFWCNPISGHATLYWYQQILGQGPKLLIQFQNNGVVDDSQLPKDRFSAERLKGVDSTLKIQPAKLEDSAVYLCASSPVGRRSPLHFGNGTRLTVT.

This clonotype appeared once. The rearrangement links TRBV15 to TRBJ1-6; the match to TRBD1 covers 7 bases. V shed 3 bases, J shed 7 bases, and the junction held 6 bases outside the gene matches. The germline V gene has CDR1 LNHNV and CDR2 YYDKDF (reference sequence). The CDR3 is 15 residues long. This chain's CDR3 is CATSSLDRANSPLHF. CDR3 nucleotide sequence: TGTGCCACCAGCAGCTTAGACAGGGCGAATTCACCCCTCCACTTT.

This clonotype was recorded a few times. The chain recombines TRBV2 with TRBJ2-7; 12 bases fit TRBD2. The CDR3 length is 16 residues. Germline V lookup: CDR1 SNHLY, CDR2 FYNNEI. V lost 6 bases, J lost 2 bases, and 8 bases stayed unmatched. The CDR3 spells CASSLSTSGGPYEQYF. In DNA form, the CDR3 reads TGTGCCAGCAGCCTCTCGACTAGCGGGGGACCCTACGAGCAGTACTTC.

With regard to this clonotype: Possible read error: a much larger clone is one base away. The chain is built from TRBV19 and TRBJ1-5; 10 bases map to TRBD1. V was clipped by 9 bases and J by 7 bases; unmatched bases: 12. Germline CDR1 reads LNHDA; CDR2 reads SQIVND (reference sequence). CDR3 length: 15 amino acids. The chain's CDR3 is CASPQGTGVGQPQHF. In DNA, the CDR3 is TGTGCCAGCCCTCAAGGGACAGGGGTCGGCCAGCCCCAGCATTTT.

The gene calls are TRBV7-8 and TRBJ2-5; 9 bases agree with TRBD1. J was trimmed by 2 bases and V by 6 bases; bases with no gene match: 7. This CDR3 has 15 residues. The germline V gene has CDR1 SGHVS and CDR2 FQNEAQ. The CDR3 loop reads CASRIRQGGQETQYF. DNA of the CDR3: TGTGCCAGCAGAATTAGACAGGGGGGACAAGAGACCCAGTACTTC.

Notes on this clonotype: A much larger clone differs from this one at a single base, so this may be a read error. The V gene is TRBV7-3, the J gene TRBJ1-1, with TRBD1 matching over 7 bases. CDR3 length equals 15 residues. From germline, CDR1 is SGHTA and CDR2 FQGTGA. The junction had 9 bases not matched to a gene; V was cut back by 5 bases and J by 3 bases. The CDR3 spells CASSARQGGDTEAFF. The CDR3 nucleotides read TGTGCCAGCAGCGCCCGACAGGGAGGCGACACTGAAGCTTTCTTT.

This clonotype was picked up many times. The rearrangement links TRBV7-7 to TRBJ1-1; no firm D call. CDR1 SSHAT and CDR2 FNYEAQ come from the germline V gene (reference sequence). This CDR3 is built from 13 residues. CDR3 loop: CASSADLGTEAFF. The CDR3 DNA follows: TGTGCTAGCTCAGCGGACTTGGGCACTGAAGCTTTCTTT.

This clonotype was found a few times. The CDR3, as DNA: TGCGCCAGCAGCTCCTCTCTTGTCCTCTACGAGCAGTACTTC. It specifies CASSSSLVLYEQYF. This rearrangement joins TRBV4-1 to TRBJ2-7; D not resolved. CDR3 size: 14 residues. In germline, CDR1 is MGHRA, CDR2 YSYEKL. Deletions cut 5 bases from V and 3 bases from J, with 14 bases between.

CDR3 coding DNA: TGCGCCAGCAGCTTGGCGGGACAGGGGAGGTCACCCCTCCACTTT. This translates into CASSLAGQGRSPLHF. The V and J genes are TRBV5-1 and TRBJ1-6; 10 bases are shared with TRBD1. CDR1 SGHRS and CDR2 YFSETQ come from the germline V gene. J lost 10 bases, V lost 0 bases, and 4 bases had no gene match. CDR3 size: 15 residues.

This clonotype was observed a few times. The DNA for the CDR3 is TGCAGTGCTCCAAAGGGGGCAGGGACCCCTGAAGCTTTCTTT. This gives the protein CSAPKGAGTPEAFF. The gene calls are TRBV20-1 and TRBJ1-1; 7 bases are shared with TRBD1. V shed 5 bases, J shed 6 bases, and the junction held 12 bases outside the gene matches. This CDR3 is 14 amino acids long. CDR1 and CDR2 from the germline V gene are DFQATT and SNEGSKA (reference sequence).

The chain combines TRBV2 with TRBJ2-2, with D tentatively TRBD2 (7 bases). CDR1 SNHLY and CDR2 FYNNEI come from the germline V gene. The length of the CDR3 is 19 residues. V lost 5 bases, J lost 3 bases, and 25 bases lay in between. Here the CDR3 DNA reads TGTGCCAGCAGTCCCAGGGAGGGGGAGGGCCGAAACGACACCGGGGAGCTGTTTTTT. This translates into CASSPREGEGRNDTGELFF.

There are a few counts of this clonotype. The chain is built from TRBV19 and TRBJ1-5, with D uncertain. CDR1 and CDR2 (germline): LNHDA, SQIVND (reference sequence). CDR3 length: 16 amino acids. Trimming left V 3 bases short and J 0 bases short, with 12 bases between. The DNA of the CDR3 is TGTGCCAGTAGTATGGAGGGAGATTATAGCAATCAGCCCCAGCATTTT. Amino acid sequence: CASSMEGDYSNQPQHF.